Below, 32 T cell receptor beta chains from the same sample are listed, as sequenced in a study of monozygotic twins with inflammatory bowel disease. For each CDR3 protein, TCRdb gives one entry from its re-call of the 5' RACE reads, without DNA. In all, the sample yields 350,000 to 550,000 distinct CDR3 sequences. The sequencing sample was made of blood. The origin of the receptors is a human donor with ulcerative colitis or Crohn's disease, or a healthy co-twin of an affected twin (not recorded which).

The chain joins TRBV24-1 to TRBJ2-3. Germline V gives CDR1 KGHDR, CDR2 SFDVKD. The CDR3 sequence is 17 residues long. The CDR3 spells CATSTSKLAGGTDTQYF.

The CDR3 is CARASTGPGNTIYF. The J gene is TRBJ1-3, the V gene TRBV2. The CDR3 runs to 14 residues. Germline-derived CDR1 and CDR2 are SNHLY and FYNNEI. Full variable domain (missing parts from reference TRBV2 and TRBJ1-3): EPEVTQTPSHQVTQMGQEVILRCVPISNHLYFYWYRQILGQKVEFLVSFYNNEISEKSEIFDDQFSVERPDGSNFTLKIRSTKLEDSAMYFCARASTGPGNTIYFGEGSWLTVV.

The chain joins TRBV18 to TRBJ2-3. The CDR3 is 14 residues long. The germline V gene has CDR1 KGHSH and CDR2 LQKENI. CDR3 protein: CASSPVQPTDTQYF.

V is TRBV5-1 and J is TRBJ2-1; TCRdb proposes TRBD1, but this gene call is untestable without DNA. This CDR3 has 16 amino acids. CDR1 SGHRS and CDR2 YFSETQ come from the germline V gene. The CDR3 here is CASSLITGVGYNEQFF.

The chain couples TRBV10-2 to TRBJ2-5; absent DNA, TCRdb's TRBD2 call cannot be checked. In germline, CDR1 is WSHSY, CDR2 SAAADI. This CDR3 spans 15 amino acids. CDR3 amino acids: CASSDLAGEGETQYF.

The chain carries TRBV7-2 and TRBJ1-5; the TCRdb call, TRBD1, lacks DNA for checking. Germline V lookup: CDR1 SGHTA, CDR2 FQGNSA. This CDR3 is 15 amino acids long. CDR3 protein: CASSPSSTGAQPQHF.

The rearrangement joins TRBV6-1 to TRBJ1-1; as DNA is missing, the TRBD1 call by TCRdb cannot be tested. The length of the CDR3 is 16 residues. Germline V gene lookup returns CDR1 MNHNS and CDR2 SASEGT. This CDR3 reads CASSATGRGMNTEAFF.

The chain has TRBV5-4 and TRBJ2-3; the TRBD2 assignment by TCRdb is unverifiable without DNA. This CDR3 spans 16 amino acids. Per germline, CDR1 SGHNT and CDR2 YYREEE (reference sequence). The CDR3 sequence is CASSPGTSGRADTQYF.

J is TRBJ2-7 and V is TRBV4-1; with no DNA, the TCRdb D assignment of TRBD1 cannot be verified. The CDR3 runs 15 residues. CDR1 and CDR2 (germline): MGHRA, YSYEKL. CDR3 sequence reads: CASSQTGTGTYEQYF.

J is TRBJ2-1 and V is TRBV14; TCRdb proposes TRBD1, but this gene call is untestable without DNA. Germline CDR1 reads SGHDN; CDR2 reads FVKESK. CDR3 length equals 13 residues. CDR3 in amino acids: CASSPNPYNEQFF.

The chain is built from TRBV5-1 and TRBJ1-4; the TRBD1 assignment by TCRdb is unverifiable without DNA. Germline V gene sequence: CDR1 SGHRS, CDR2 YFSETQ. This CDR3 contains 14 residues. CDR3 residues: CASSPTGFNEKLFF.

This rearrangement joins TRBV6-5 to TRBJ2-1; lacking DNA, the TRBD1 call made by TCRdb goes unchecked. The CDR3 covers 16 residues. CDR1 is MNHEY and CDR2 is SVGAGI in the germline V gene. CDR3 amino acids: CASSYWGKQRRNEQFF.

The chain joins TRBV4-3 to TRBJ1-4. Germline CDR1 reads LGHNA; CDR2 reads YSLEER. This CDR3 has 16 amino acids. The CDR3 region is CASSQEFSSHNEKLFF.

The V and J genes are TRBV19 and TRBJ1-1; TCRdb outputs TRBD1, but without DNA this stays unchecked. Germline V CDR1 and CDR2: LNHDA, SQIVND (reference sequence). This CDR3 region has 11 residues. CDR3 region: CASKQGVEAFF. Variable domain in full (rest from reference TRBV19 and TRBJ1-1): DGGITQSPKYLFRKEGQNVTLSCEQNLNHDAMYWYRQDPGQGLRLIYYSQIVNDFQKGDIAEGYSVSREKKESFPLTVTSAQKNPTAFYLCASKQGVEAFFGQGTRLTVV.

The chain links TRBV23-1 to TRBJ2-7; without DNA, the TCRdb call of TRBD2 cannot be checked. TRBV23-1 is annotated as an ORF whose role is uncertain. CDR3 length: 14 amino acids. CDR3 region: CASSRAGLPYEQYF.

The chain employs TRBV5-1 and TRBJ1-4; absent DNA, TCRdb's TRBD1 call cannot be checked. This CDR3 contains 15 residues. Germline assignment: CDR1 SGHRS and CDR2 YFSETQ. This CDR3 reads CASSGGQGGIGKLFF.

This chain uses TRBV4-3 with TRBJ2-3; TCRdb lists TRBD1, though no DNA is available to test this call. There are 15 residues in the CDR3. Per the germline V gene, CDR1 is LGHNA and CDR2 is YSLEER. CDR3: CASRGAGPVGDTQYF.

This chain connects TRBV19 to TRBJ1-3; TCRdb's D call, TRBD1, is unchecked because there is no DNA. Germline V gives CDR1 LNHDA, CDR2 SQIVND (reference sequence). The CDR3 is made up of 15 amino acids. The chain's CDR3 is CASTQWAGDGNTIYF.

The chain has TRBV18 and TRBJ2-2. The germline V gene has CDR1 KGHSH and CDR2 LQKENI. This CDR3 is 16 amino acids long. The CDR3 here is CASSPVVGQNTGELFF.

V usage is TRBV5-1 and J usage is TRBJ2-1; the D gene TCRdb calls, TRBD2, cannot be checked with no DNA. Germline-derived CDR1 and CDR2 are SGHRS and YFSETQ. CDR3 length equals 16 residues. CDR3 residues: CASSLITSATYNEQFF. Complete variable domain (other parts from reference TRBV5-1 and TRBJ2-1): KAGVTQTPRYLIKTRGQQVTLSCSPISGHRSVSWYQQTPGQGLQFLFEYFSETQRNKGNFPGRFSGRQFSNSRSEMNVSTLELGDSALYLCASSLITSATYNEQFFGPGTRLTVL.

V usage is TRBV7-9 and J usage is TRBJ2-3; TCRdb gives TRBD1 as the D gene, but with no DNA this cannot be confirmed. The CDR3 loop spans 15 amino acids. Germline CDR1 and CDR2: SEHNR and FQNEAQ (reference sequence). CDR3 protein: CASSLAAGITDTQYF.

V gene TRBV7-9 combines with J gene TRBJ1-4; as DNA is missing, the TRBD1 call by TCRdb cannot be tested. Germline V lookup: CDR1 SEHNR, CDR2 FQNEAQ (reference sequence). The CDR3 contains 15 residues. CDR3 loop: CASSFEGATNEKLFF.

The rearrangement links TRBV9 to TRBJ2-5; TCRdb lists TRBD1, though no DNA is available to test this call. There are 14 residues in the CDR3. Germline V gene lookup returns CDR1 SGDLS and CDR2 YYNGEE. CDR3: CASSGGPQMETQYF.

The rearrangement links TRBV6-1 to TRBJ2-7; TCRdb gives TRBD1 as the D gene, but with no DNA this cannot be confirmed. This CDR3 comprises 16 residues. Germline V gene data show CDR1 as MNHNS and CDR2 as SASEGT. The CDR3 sequence: CASMRDRPAHFYEQYF.

This rearrangement joins TRBV4-1 to TRBJ1-6; without DNA, the TCRdb call of TRBD1 cannot be checked. Germline V gives CDR1 MGHRA, CDR2 YSYEKL. This CDR3 comprises 18 residues. CDR3 in amino acids: CASSPGRTGGLNNSPLHF.

The J gene is TRBJ2-7, the V gene TRBV12-3 or TRBV12-4. The CDR3 loop spans 14 amino acids. The CDR3 here is CASSFVAGTNEQYF.

The chain is built from TRBV18 and TRBJ2-6; TCRdb picks TRBD1, but there is no DNA to check that call. The V gene's germline CDR1 is KGHSH and CDR2 LQKENI. CDR3 length: 18 amino acids. This chain's CDR3 is CASSPSGQAATGANVLTF.

This chain uses TRBV11-2 with TRBJ2-6. Germline V gives CDR1 SGHAT, CDR2 FQNNGV. This CDR3 comprises 15 residues. CDR3 loop: CASSVESAGANVLTF.

This CDR3 reads CASSPGREGTEAFF. The rearrangement uses TRBV18 and TRBJ1-1. The CDR3 covers 14 residues. The germline CDR1 and CDR2 sequences are KGHSH and LQKENI.

The chain joins TRBV4-2 to TRBJ1-4. Germline CDR1 and CDR2: LGHNA and YNFKEQ. The CDR3 sequence is 18 residues long. CDR3: CASSQSMLGAATNEKLFF.

The chain combines TRBV27 with TRBJ1-2. CDR3 size: 15 residues. The germline V gene encodes CDR1 MNHEY and CDR2 SMNVEV (reference sequence). This chain's CDR3 is CASSPAGGANYGYTF.

The chain combines TRBV6-5 with TRBJ2-3; the D call of TRBD2 rests on TCRdb alone, since no DNA is present to check it. Germline CDR1 reads MNHEY; CDR2 reads SVGAGI. The CDR3 sequence is 15 residues long. CDR3 in amino acids: CASSYRLAVTDTQYF.